These 32 T cell receptor beta chains were sequenced from one sample in a study of lymphopenia after photon versus proton radiotherapy. Libraries were prepared by immunoSEQ multiplex PCR; TCRdb keeps only in-frame clonotypes and omits some of them. This table holds roughly 36,000 clones, roughly 90% found once. The sample was peripheral blood, taken from a patient treated with photon-based radiotherapy. Receptors originate from a woman between 50 and 59 years old with pancreatic cancer.

The rearrangement joins TRBV7-8 to TRBJ2-1, with D possibly being TRBD2 (6 bases). Trimming stripped 4 bases from V and 0 bases from J, with 22 bases between. Germline V lookup: CDR1 SGHVS, CDR2 FQNEAQ. This CDR3 spans 19 amino acids. The CDR3 DNA reads TGTGCCAGCAGCTCCCTACCCCCCGGGACTCCGAGCTCCTACAATGAGCAGTTCTTC. Encoded protein: CASSSLPPGTPSSYNEQFF.

This clone has a single count. The J gene is TRBJ2-5, the V gene TRBV9; D unresolved. CDR3 length: 15 amino acids. Germline CDR1 is SGDLS and CDR2 is YYNGEE. Deletions cut 0 bases from V and 1 base from J, with 10 bases between. The CDR3 sequence is CASSVGSASQETQYF. CDR3 sequence (DNA): TGTGCCAGCAGCGTAGGGTCGGCTAGCCAAGAGACCCAGTACTTC.

This clone came up a few times. V gene TRBV6-5 combines with J gene TRBJ2-1, with 13 bases matching TRBD2. The V segment lost 6 bases and the J segment 7 bases; nucleotides outside the gene matches: 6. This CDR3 has 15 amino acids. Germline CDR1 and CDR2: MNHEY and SVGAGI. The CDR3 DNA reads as TGTGCCAGCAGGCCGACTAGCGGGAGGATAAATGAGCAGTTCTTC. Translating gives CASRPTSGRINEQFF.

This clone has only one observation. This chain joins TRBV5-5 and TRBJ2-2; 11 bases are a match to TRBD2. The CDR3 has 18 residues. Per the germline V gene, CDR1 is SGHKS and CDR2 is YYEKEE (reference sequence). Losses at the gene ends were 3 bases for V and 1 base for J; bases not matched to a gene: 8. CDR3 region: CASSSPGLAALNTGELFF. CDR3 bases: TGTGCCAGCAGCTCGCCGGGACTAGCGGCCCTGAACACCGGGGAGCTGTTTTTT.

This rearrangement joins TRBV9 to TRBJ1-1, with D perhaps TRBD1 (5 bases). This CDR3 is built from 15 residues. The germline CDR1 and CDR2 sequences are SGDLS and YYNGEE. V lost 0 bases and J 1 base, leaving 10 bases between the germline ends. The CDR3: CASSVEGHTNTEAFF. The CDR3 bases are TGTGCCAGCAGCGTAGAAGGACACACGAACACTGAAGCTTTCTTT. The variable domain in full, with the rest retrieved from reference TRBV9 and TRBJ1-1, is DSGVTQTPKHLITATGQRVTLRCSPRSGDLSVYWYQQSLDQGLQFLIQYYNGEERAKGNILERFSAQQFPDLHSELNLSSLELGDSALYFCASSVEGHTNTEAFFGQGTRLTVV.

The rearrangement uses TRBV6-1 and TRBJ2-1; D call uncertain. Germline V gives CDR1 MNHNS, CDR2 SASEGT. This CDR3 has 15 amino acids. Trimming cost V 7 bases and J 7 bases, with 20 bases left between them. DNA for the CDR3: TGTGCCAGCACTCAAGCTCGCCTCATTAGGAATGAGCAGTTCTTC. It translates to CASTQARLIRNEQFF.

This clone came up once. The J gene is TRBJ2-2, the V gene TRBV5-1; 7 bases are shared with TRBD1. Germline V gene sequence: CDR1 SGHRS, CDR2 YFSETQ. V was clipped by 2 bases and J by 2 bases; unmatched bases: 6. The CDR3 length is 16 residues. CDR3 sequence reads: CASSFSGTANTGELFF. Written as DNA, the CDR3 is TGCGCCAGCAGCTTTTCCGGGACAGCTAACACCGGGGAGCTGTTTTTT. The variable domain in full, completed from reference TRBV5-1 and TRBJ2-2, reads KAGVTQTPRYLIKTRGQQVTLSCSPISGHRSVSWYQQTPGQGLQFLFEYFSETQRNKGNFPGRFSGRQFSNSRSEMNVSTLELGDSALYLCASSFSGTANTGELFFGEGSRLTVL.

This chain connects TRBV7-9 to TRBJ1-1, with D tentatively TRBD1 (5 bases). Germline V lookup: CDR1 SEHNR, CDR2 FQNEAQ (reference sequence). This CDR3 region has 12 residues. With 5 bases removed from V and 5 bases from J, the gap between germline ends came to 9 bases. CDR3: CASSPEGTEAFF. In DNA, the CDR3 is TGTGCCAGCAGCCCCGAGGGGACTGAAGCTTTCTTT.

The genes are TRBV5-1 and TRBJ1-2; D is uncertain. The CDR3 sequence is 14 residues long. Germline V lookup: CDR1 SGHRS, CDR2 YFSETQ. With 1 base removed from V and 5 bases from J, the gap between germline ends came to 12 bases. The CDR3 spells CASSLTPDLYGYTF. The DNA of the CDR3 is TGCGCCAGCAGCTTGACTCCCGATTTGTATGGCTACACCTTC.

J is TRBJ2-1 and V is TRBV23-1, with 7 bases identical to TRBD1. TRBV23-1 is an ORF, and what it does is uncertain. This CDR3 spans 15 amino acids. Trimming removed 4 bases from V and 4 bases from J; junction bases left unmatched: 7. As DNA, the CDR3 is TGCGCCAGCAGTCGCCACAGGGGAAGGTACAATGAGCAGTTCTTC. This codes for CASSRHRGRYNEQFF.

This chain links TRBV6-5 with TRBJ1-1; D gene uncertain. This CDR3 is 13 amino acids long. V was trimmed by 8 bases and J by 1 base, leaving 11 bases between them. Germline CDR1 MNHEY, CDR2 SVGAGI. The CDR3 nucleotides are TGTGCCAGCTATCGGACGTCGAACACTGAAGCTTTCTTT. Translated: CASYRTSNTEAFF.

Written as DNA, the CDR3 is TGTGCCAGCAGTACTCGAGATCACTATGGCTACACCTTC. As protein: CASSTRDHYGYTF. The rearrangement joins TRBV27 to TRBJ1-2; D is ambiguous. Germline V gene sequence: CDR1 MNHEY, CDR2 SMNVEV (reference sequence). V gave up 5 bases and J gave up 3 bases, with 10 bases separating them. This CDR3 is 13 amino acids long.

This sequence joins TRBV6-7 and TRBJ2-1, with TRBD2 identical over 9 bases. TRBV6-7 counts as an open reading frame of uncertain function. The V gene end was trimmed by 2 bases and the J gene end by 6 bases; junction bases not matched to a gene: 8. The CDR3 is 16 amino acids. CDR3 sequence: CASSYLVASGANEQFF. The CDR3, as DNA: TGTGCCAGCAGTTACCTCGTGGCTAGCGGGGCCAATGAGCAGTTCTTC.

Only a few counts were recorded for this clone. The chain combines TRBV5-4 with TRBJ2-1, with 7 positions matching TRBD1. This CDR3 region has 12 residues. The germline CDR1 and CDR2 sequences are SGHNT and YYREEE (reference sequence). Unmatched junction bases numbered 9, after V lost 4 bases and J lost 14 bases. The CDR3 DNA follows: TGTGCCAGCAGCGTCCTGACAGGGAAGGAGTTCTTC. This gives the protein CASSVLTGKEFF. Together with reference TRBV5-4 and TRBJ2-1, the CDR3 gives the full variable domain: ETGVTQSPTHLIKTRGQQVTLRCSSQSGHNTVSWYQQALGQGPQFIFQYYREEENGRGNFPPRFSGLQFPNYSSELNVNALELDDSALYLCASSVLTGKEFFGPGTRLTVL.

The chain uses TRBV7-9 and TRBJ2-1; D not certain. Germline V gene sequence: CDR1 SEHNR, CDR2 FQNEAQ (reference sequence). The CDR3 sequence is 15 residues long. The V end was cut by 6 bases, the J end by 0 bases, with 12 bases between. CDR3 sequence: CASRIGWSSYNEQFF. CDR3 in DNA: TGTGCCAGCAGAATCGGGTGGAGCTCCTACAATGAGCAGTTCTTC.

This clone was picked up a small number of times. CDR3 DNA sequence: TGTGCCAGCAGTCTCGGGCTACAAGAGACCCAGTACTTC. Residues: CASSLGLQETQYF. This chain joins TRBV27 and TRBJ2-5; no clear D gene. Trimming took off 5 bases at V and 2 bases at J, with 9 bases between the two ends. The CDR3 is made up of 13 amino acids. Germline V lookup: CDR1 MNHEY, CDR2 SMNVEV (reference sequence).

This clone was detected once. This rearrangement joins TRBV28 to TRBJ1-4; 7 bases fit TRBD1. V dropped 6 bases and J dropped 5; count of bases not matched to a gene: 3. This CDR3 spans 13 amino acids. The V gene's germline CDR1 is MDHEN and CDR2 SYDVKM. CDR3 sequence (DNA): TGTGCCAGCAGCCAGGACAGGAATGAAAAACTGTTTTTT. Translation gives CASSQDRNEKLFF.

The chain uses TRBV18 and TRBJ2-5, with a possible D match to TRBD2 (5 bases). This CDR3 spans 14 amino acids. Germline CDR1 reads KGHSH; CDR2 reads LQKENI. V was shortened by 0 bases and J by 3 bases, with 8 bases between the two germline ends. CDR3 bases: TGTGCCAGCTCACCACCGCTAGCAGAAGAGACCCAGTACTTC. Its translation is CASSPPLAEETQYF.

The rearrangement links TRBV15 to TRBJ1-1; D remains unclear. The ends were cut back, 0 bases at V and 5 bases at J, with 13 bases in the middle. CDR3 size: 15 residues. Germline CDR1 reads LNHNV; CDR2 reads YYDKDF (reference sequence). CDR3 loop: CATSRDGQLPTEAFF. Here the CDR3 DNA reads TGTGCCACCAGCAGAGACGGTCAGCTCCCGACTGAAGCTTTCTTT.

The gene calls are TRBV4-3 and TRBJ2-3, with D maybe TRBD2 (6 bases). V dropped 0 bases and J dropped 8 bases, with 9 bases sitting between them. The CDR3 length is 13 residues. Germline CDR1 and CDR2: LGHNA and YSLEER. Here the CDR3 DNA reads TGCGCCAGCAGCCAAGATGGGGGGTTTACGCAGTATTTT. This codes for CASSQDGGFTQYF.

This clone was counted once. This chain connects TRBV9 to TRBJ2-5; D is possibly TRBD1 (6 bases). V was cut by 3 bases and J by 0 bases, with 9 bases left in between. From germline, CDR1 is SGDLS and CDR2 YYNGEE. This CDR3 region has 14 residues. CDR3 region: CASSAGTYQETQYF. CDR3 DNA: TGTGCCAGCAGCGCTGGGACATACCAAGAGACCCAGTACTTC.

The chain is built from TRBV7-8 and TRBJ2-5; 7 nucleotides align to TRBD1. The CDR3 runs 14 residues. After removal of 4 bases from V and 2 bases from J, the junction contained 4 bases not matched to a gene. Germline CDR1 reads SGHVS; CDR2 reads FQNEAQ. The CDR3 DNA follows: TGTGCCAGCAGCTCTAACAGGGGACAAGAGACCCAGTACTTC. Protein sequence: CASSSNRGQETQYF.

CDR3 DNA sequence: TGTGCCAGCAGCTTATCTCAGGGGAACACTGAAGCTTTCTTT. It codes for CASSLSQGNTEAFF. The chain employs TRBV11-1 and TRBJ1-1, with a possible D match to TRBD1 (5 bases). V was trimmed by 2 bases and J by 1 base, leaving 8 bases between them. The CDR3 spans 14 residues. The V gene's germline CDR1 is SGHAT and CDR2 FQDESV (reference sequence).

The sample holds one count of this clone. The genes are TRBV7-9 and TRBJ1-5, with unresolved D. CDR1 and CDR2 (germline): SEHNR, FQNEAQ (reference sequence). Trimming shortened V by 1 base and J by 7 bases, and 5 bases separated the two germline ends. The CDR3 has 12 amino acids. This CDR3 is CASSLGGQPQHF. CDR3 sequence (DNA): TGTGCCAGCAGCTTAGGGGGACAGCCCCAGCATTTT. Using reference TRBV7-9 and TRBJ1-5 for the parts outside the CDR3, the full variable domain is DTGVSQNPRHKITKRGQNVTFRCDPISEHNRLYWYRQTLGQGPEFLTYFQNEAQLEKSRLLSDRFSAERPKGSFSTLEIQRTEQGDSAMYLCASSLGGQPQHFGDGTRLSIL.

V is TRBV11-1 and J is TRBJ2-1; D is unresolved. This CDR3 is 14 amino acids long. The germline V gene encodes CDR1 SGHAT and CDR2 FQDESV (reference sequence). The ends were cut back, 2 bases at V and 0 bases at J, with 5 bases in the middle. CDR3 in amino acids: CASSLRRSYNEQFF. CDR3 coding DNA: TGTGCCAGCAGCTTACGCCGCTCCTACAATGAGCAGTTCTTC.

V usage is TRBV28 and J usage is TRBJ2-3, with D uncertain. The germline V gene encodes CDR1 MDHEN and CDR2 SYDVKM. The CDR3 has 16 residues. Trimming took 1 base from V and 3 from J, leaving 14 bases between them. CDR3: CASSLLGWGSTDTQYF. The DNA for the CDR3 is TGTGCCAGCAGTTTATTGGGTTGGGGATCGACAGATACGCAGTATTTT.

This rearrangement joins TRBV10-3 to TRBJ2-4; D is perhaps TRBD1 or TRBD2 (5 bases each). V dropped 10 bases and J dropped 0 bases, with 16 bases sitting between them. The germline gives CDR1 ENHRY, CDR2 SYGVKD. The CDR3 covers 15 residues. CDR3 protein: CATGALGTAKNIQYF. CDR3 DNA sequence: TGTGCCACCGGTGCACTAGGGACAGCCAAAAACATTCAGTACTTC.

A few counts support this clone. The chain carries TRBV7-9 and TRBJ2-3; D possibly matches TRBD1 or TRBD2 (5 bases each). Germline loops: CDR1 SEHNR, CDR2 FQNEAQ (reference sequence). This CDR3 has 12 amino acids. The V end lost 5 bases, the J end lost 6 bases, and 9 bases lay between the germline ends. The DNA of the CDR3 is TGTGCCAGCAGCGCAGGGACGGATACGCAGTATTTT. This sequence encodes CASSAGTDTQYF. Complete variable domain (other parts from reference TRBV7-9 and TRBJ2-3): DTGVSQNPRHKITKRGQNVTFRCDPISEHNRLYWYRQTLGQGPEFLTYFQNEAQLEKSRLLSDRFSAERPKGSFSTLEIQRTEQGDSAMYLCASSAGTDTQYFGPGTRLTVL.

The V call is TRBV6-4, the J call TRBJ2-2; no reliable D call. Between the trimmed V and J ends, which lost 0 bases and 2 bases, there was a span of 4 bases. CDR1 and CDR2 (germline): MRHNA, SNTAGT. This CDR3 is built from 14 residues. In nucleotides, the CDR3 is TGTGCCAGCAGTGACTCAACCAACACCGGGGAGCTGTTTTTT. Translation gives CASSDSTNTGELFF.

The chain carries TRBV7-2 and TRBJ2-3, with D perhaps matching TRBD1 (7 bases). Germline loops: CDR1 SGHTA, CDR2 FQGNSA. Trimming cost V 5 bases and J 5 bases, with 20 bases left between them. The length of the CDR3 is 16 residues. The CDR3 spells CASSIGGQRNRDTQYF. The CDR3 region has the DNA TGTGCCAGCAGCATCGGGGGACAGCGAAACAGAGATACGCAGTATTTT.

The V gene is TRBV28, the J gene TRBJ2-1, with TRBD2 matching over 7 bases. Germline CDR1 is MDHEN and CDR2 is SYDVKM. V lost 8 bases to trimming and J lost 7 bases; unmatched junction nucleotides: 11. The CDR3 is 14 amino acids. In nucleotides, the CDR3 is TGTGCCAGCGAAGAACTAGCGTCCAAGAATGAGCAGTTCTTC. As protein: CASEELASKNEQFF.

The chain couples TRBV19 to TRBJ2-7, with TRBD1 as a possible D gene (5 bases). CDR3 size: 13 residues. Germline V gene data show CDR1 as LNHDA and CDR2 as SQIVND (reference sequence). V dropped 9 bases and J dropped 4 bases, with 16 bases sitting between them. The chain's CDR3 is CASSSGSLYEQYF. The CDR3 nucleotides read TGTGCCAGCTCCTCAGGGTCCCTATACGAGCAGTACTTC.